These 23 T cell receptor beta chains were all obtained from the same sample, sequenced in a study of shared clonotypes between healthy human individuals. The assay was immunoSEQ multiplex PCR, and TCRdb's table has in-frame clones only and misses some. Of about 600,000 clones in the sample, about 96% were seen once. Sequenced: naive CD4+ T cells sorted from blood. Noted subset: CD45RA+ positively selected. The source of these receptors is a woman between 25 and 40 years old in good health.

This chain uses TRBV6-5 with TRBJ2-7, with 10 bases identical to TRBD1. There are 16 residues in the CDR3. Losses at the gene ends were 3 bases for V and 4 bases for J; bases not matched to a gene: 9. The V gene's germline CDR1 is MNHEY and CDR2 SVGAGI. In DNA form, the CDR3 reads TGTGCCAGCAGTTATTCGGACAGGGGGAGATTTTACGAGCAGTACTTC. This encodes CASSYSDRGRFYEQYF.

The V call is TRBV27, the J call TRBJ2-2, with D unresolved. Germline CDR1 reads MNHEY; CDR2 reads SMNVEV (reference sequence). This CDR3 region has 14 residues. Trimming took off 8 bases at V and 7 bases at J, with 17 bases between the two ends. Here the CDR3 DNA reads TGTGCCAGCTCCGACCCCCCGATCGGCGGGGAGCTGTTTTTT. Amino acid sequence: CASSDPPIGGELFF.

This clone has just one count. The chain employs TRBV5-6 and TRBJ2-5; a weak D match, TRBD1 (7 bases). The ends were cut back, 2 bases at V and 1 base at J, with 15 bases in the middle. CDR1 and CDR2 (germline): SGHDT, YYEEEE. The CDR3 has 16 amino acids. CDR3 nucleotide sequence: TGTGCCAGCAGCTTATACACAGGGGACTTCCAAGAGACCCAGTACTTC. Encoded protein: CASSLYTGDFQETQYF.

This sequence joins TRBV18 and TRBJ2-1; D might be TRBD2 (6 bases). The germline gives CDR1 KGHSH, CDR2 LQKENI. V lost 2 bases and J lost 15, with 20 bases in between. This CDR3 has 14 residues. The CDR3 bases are TGTGCCAGCTCACCAGGAGTTTTCAGTAGCGGTCTGTTCTTC. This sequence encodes CASSPGVFSSGLFF. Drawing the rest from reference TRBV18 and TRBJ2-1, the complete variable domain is NAGVMQNPRHLVRRRGQEARLRCSPMKGHSHVYWYRQLPEEGLKFMVYLQKENIIDESGMPKERFSAEFPKEGPSILRIQQVVRGDSAAYFCASSPGVFSSGLFFGPGTRLTVL.

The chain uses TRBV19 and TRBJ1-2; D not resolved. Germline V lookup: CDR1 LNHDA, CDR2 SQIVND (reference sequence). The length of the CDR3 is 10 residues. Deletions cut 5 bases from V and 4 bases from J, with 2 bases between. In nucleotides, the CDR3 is TGTGCCAGTAGTGCCTATGGCTACACCTTC. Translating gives CASSAYGYTF.

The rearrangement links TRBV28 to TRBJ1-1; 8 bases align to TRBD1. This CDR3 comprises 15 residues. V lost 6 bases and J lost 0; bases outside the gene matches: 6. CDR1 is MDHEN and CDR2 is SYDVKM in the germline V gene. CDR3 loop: CASRLPGGLNTEAFF. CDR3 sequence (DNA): TGTGCCAGCAGACTCCCAGGGGGCTTGAACACTGAAGCTTTCTTT. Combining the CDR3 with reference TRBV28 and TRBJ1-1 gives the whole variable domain DVKVTQSSRYLVKRTGEKVFLECVQDMDHENMFWYRQDPGLGLRLIYFSYDVKMKEKGDIPEGYSVSREKKERFSLILESASTNQTSMYLCASRLPGGLNTEAFFGQGTRLTVV.

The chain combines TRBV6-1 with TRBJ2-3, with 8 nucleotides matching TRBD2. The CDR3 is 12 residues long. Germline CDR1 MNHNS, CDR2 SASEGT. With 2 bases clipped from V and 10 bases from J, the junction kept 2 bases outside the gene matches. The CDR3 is CASSESGRAQYF. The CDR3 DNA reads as TGTGCCAGCAGTGAAAGCGGGAGAGCGCAGTATTTT.

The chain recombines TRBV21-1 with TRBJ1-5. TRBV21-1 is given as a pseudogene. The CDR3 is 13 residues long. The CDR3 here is CASSKAVNQPQHF. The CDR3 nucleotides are TGTGCCAGCAGCAAAGCTGTAAATCAGCCCCAGCATTTT.

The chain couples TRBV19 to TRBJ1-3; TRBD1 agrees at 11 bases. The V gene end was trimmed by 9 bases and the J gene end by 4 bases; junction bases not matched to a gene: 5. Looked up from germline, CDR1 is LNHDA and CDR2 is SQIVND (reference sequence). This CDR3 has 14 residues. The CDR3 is CASTGQGGGNTIYF. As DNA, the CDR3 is TGTGCCAGCACGGGACAGGGGGGCGGAAACACCATATATTTT.

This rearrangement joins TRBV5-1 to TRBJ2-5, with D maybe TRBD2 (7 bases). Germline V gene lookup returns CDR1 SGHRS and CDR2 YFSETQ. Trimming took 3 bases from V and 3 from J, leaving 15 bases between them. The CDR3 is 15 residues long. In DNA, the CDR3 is TGCGCCAGCAGCTACTCCGGGGGGCGTGAAGAGACCCAGTACTTC. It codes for CASSYSGGREETQYF.

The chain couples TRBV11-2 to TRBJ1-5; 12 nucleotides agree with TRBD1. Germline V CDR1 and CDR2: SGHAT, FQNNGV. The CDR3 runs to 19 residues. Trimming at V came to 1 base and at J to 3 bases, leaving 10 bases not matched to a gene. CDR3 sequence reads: CASSLVPGQGALINQPQHF. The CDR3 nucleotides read TGTGCCAGCAGCTTAGTACCGGGACAGGGGGCGCTTATCAATCAGCCCCAGCATTTT.

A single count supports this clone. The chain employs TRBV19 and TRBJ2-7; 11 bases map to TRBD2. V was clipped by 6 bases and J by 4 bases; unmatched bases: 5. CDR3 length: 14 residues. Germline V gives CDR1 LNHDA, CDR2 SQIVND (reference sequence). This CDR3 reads CASSVAGGPYEQYF. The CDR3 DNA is TGTGCCAGTAGCGTAGCGGGAGGGCCGTACGAGCAGTACTTC.

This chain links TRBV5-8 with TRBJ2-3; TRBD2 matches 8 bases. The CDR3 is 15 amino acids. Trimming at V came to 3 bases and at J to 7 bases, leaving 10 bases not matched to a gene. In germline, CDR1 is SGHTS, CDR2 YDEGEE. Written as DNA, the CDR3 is TGTGCCAGCAGCTCGGAGAGCGGGGGCCCCAATACGCAGTATTTT. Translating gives CASSSESGGPNTQYF.

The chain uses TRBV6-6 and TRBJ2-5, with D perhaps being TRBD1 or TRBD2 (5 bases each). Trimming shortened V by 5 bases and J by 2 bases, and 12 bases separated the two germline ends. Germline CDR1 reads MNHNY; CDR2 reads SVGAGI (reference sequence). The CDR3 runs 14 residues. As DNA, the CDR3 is TGTGCCAGCAGTGCCCACGGGGCACAAGAGACCCAGTACTTC. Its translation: CASSAHGAQETQYF.

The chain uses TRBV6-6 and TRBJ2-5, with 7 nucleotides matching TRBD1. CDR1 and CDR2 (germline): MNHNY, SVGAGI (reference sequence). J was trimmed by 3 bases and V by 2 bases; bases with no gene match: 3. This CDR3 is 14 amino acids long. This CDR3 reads CASSYRDSKETQYF. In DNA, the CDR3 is TGTGCCAGCAGTTACCGGGACAGCAAAGAGACCCAGTACTTC.

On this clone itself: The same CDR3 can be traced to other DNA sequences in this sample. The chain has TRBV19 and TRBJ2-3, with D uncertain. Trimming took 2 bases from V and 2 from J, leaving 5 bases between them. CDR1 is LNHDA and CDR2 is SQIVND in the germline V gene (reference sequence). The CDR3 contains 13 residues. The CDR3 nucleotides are TGTGCCAGTAGTATACCCCCCACAGATACGCAGTATTTT. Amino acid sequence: CASSIPPTDTQYF.

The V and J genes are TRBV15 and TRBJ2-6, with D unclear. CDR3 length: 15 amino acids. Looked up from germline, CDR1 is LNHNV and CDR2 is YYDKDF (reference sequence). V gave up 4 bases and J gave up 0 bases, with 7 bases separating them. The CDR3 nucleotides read TGTGCCACCAGCATAGATCGCTCTGGGGCCAACGTCCTGACTTTC. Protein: CATSIDRSGANVLTF.

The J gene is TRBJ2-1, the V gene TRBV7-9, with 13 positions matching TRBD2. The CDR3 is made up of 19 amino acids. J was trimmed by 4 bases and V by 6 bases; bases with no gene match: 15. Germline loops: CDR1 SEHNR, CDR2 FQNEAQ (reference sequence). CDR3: CASRARTSGSSSLYNEQFF. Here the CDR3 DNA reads TGTGCCAGCAGGGCACGGACTAGCGGGAGCTCTAGCCTATACAATGAGCAGTTCTTC.

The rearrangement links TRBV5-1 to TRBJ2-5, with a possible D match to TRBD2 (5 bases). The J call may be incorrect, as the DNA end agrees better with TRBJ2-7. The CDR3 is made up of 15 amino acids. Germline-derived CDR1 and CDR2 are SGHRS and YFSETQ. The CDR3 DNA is TGCGCCAGCAGCTTTTTGAAAGGGAGAGGGTACGAGCAGTACTTC. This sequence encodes CASSFLKGRGYEQYF.

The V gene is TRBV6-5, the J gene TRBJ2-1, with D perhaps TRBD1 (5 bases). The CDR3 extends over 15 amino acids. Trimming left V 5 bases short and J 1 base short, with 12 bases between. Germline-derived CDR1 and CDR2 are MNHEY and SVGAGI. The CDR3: CASSRGLGSYNEQFF. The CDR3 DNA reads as TGTGCCAGCAGTAGGGGCCTCGGGTCCTACAATGAGCAGTTCTTC.

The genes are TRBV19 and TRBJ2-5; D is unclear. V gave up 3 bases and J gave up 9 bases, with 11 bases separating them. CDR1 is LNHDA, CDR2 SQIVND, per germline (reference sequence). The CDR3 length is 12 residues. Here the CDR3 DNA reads TGTGCCAGTAGTATTGGAGCGTCGCCCCAGTACTTC. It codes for CASSIGASPQYF.

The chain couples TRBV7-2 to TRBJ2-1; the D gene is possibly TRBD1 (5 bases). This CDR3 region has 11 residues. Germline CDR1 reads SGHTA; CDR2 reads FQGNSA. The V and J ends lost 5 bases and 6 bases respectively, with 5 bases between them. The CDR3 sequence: CASSDSNEQFF. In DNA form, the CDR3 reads TGTGCCAGCAGCGACAGCAATGAGCAGTTCTTC.

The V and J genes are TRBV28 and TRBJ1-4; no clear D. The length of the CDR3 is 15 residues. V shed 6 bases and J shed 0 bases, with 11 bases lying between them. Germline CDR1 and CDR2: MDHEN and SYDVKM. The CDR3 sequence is CASSSITATNEKLFF. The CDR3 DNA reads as TGTGCCAGCAGCTCCATAACTGCAACTAATGAAAAACTGTTTTTT.